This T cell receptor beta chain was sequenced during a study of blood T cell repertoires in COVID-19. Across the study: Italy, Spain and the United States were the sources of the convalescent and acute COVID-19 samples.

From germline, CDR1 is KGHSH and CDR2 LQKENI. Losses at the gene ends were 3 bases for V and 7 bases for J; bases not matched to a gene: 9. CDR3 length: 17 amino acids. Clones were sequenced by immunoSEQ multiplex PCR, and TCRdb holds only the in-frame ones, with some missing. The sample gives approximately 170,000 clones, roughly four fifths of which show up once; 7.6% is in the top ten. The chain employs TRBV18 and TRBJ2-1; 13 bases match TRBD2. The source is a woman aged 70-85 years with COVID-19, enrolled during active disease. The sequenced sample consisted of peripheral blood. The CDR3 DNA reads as TGTGCCAGCTCACCGAACGAACTAGCGGGAGGGTTAAATGAGCAGTTCTTC. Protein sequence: CASSPNELAGGLNEQFF.